In its sample, the clone carrying this T cell receptor beta chain was seen many times. What it recognizes is unknown. Arm-PCR with iRepertoire HTBI primers amplified the CDR3 regions for these TCR beta libraries. The authors' processing: From all samples, identification returned 14 TRBJ and approximately 62 TRBV segments. One entry per CDR3 protein results from TCRdb running MiXCR on the multiplex PCR reads. TCRdb assigned the V and J calls; the authors' analysis was not used. Counted here are fewer than 550,000 distinct CDR3 sequences, about 16% occurring once; the ten biggest clones make up around a quarter. This entry belongs to a study of regulatory T cells in long-lasting Graves disease. Study-level points and caveats: Relative to newly diagnosed Graves' patients, persistent ones had lower TCR diversity.

As to time point: newly diagnosed GD, antithyroid drugs for less than 3 months. PBMCs were the source of the RNA used for TCR sequencing. The CDR3 loop spans 14 amino acids. Germline V gene lookup returns CDR1 SGHRS and CDR2 YFSETQ. V shed 3 bases and J 2 bases; nucleotides not matched to a gene: 4. This sample also belongs to another study, concerning T cells in Graves' hyperthyroidism and ophthalmopathy. Turning to that study: Newly diagnosed hyperthyroidism, duration under 2 months, in patients aged 18 to 65. TCR CDR3 underwent first-round RT-PCR with the HTBI primer set.

The J gene is TRBJ2-7, the V gene TRBV5-1; 8 positions match TRBD1. This clonotype was sampled from a woman aged 40-65 years with Graves disease. The sequencing here drew on peripheral blood mononuclear cells (PBMCs), taken at new diagnosis, from a patient treated with antithyroid drugs. CDR3 protein: CASSSDRETYEQYF. In nucleotides, the CDR3 is TGCGCCAGCAGCTCGGACAGGGAAACCTACGAGCAGTACTTC. The full variable domain, rest sourced from reference TRBV5-1 and TRBJ2-7, is KAGVTQTPRYLIKTRGQQVTLSCSPISGHRSVSWYQQTPGQGLQFLFEYFSETQRNKGNFPGRFSGRQFSNSRSEMNVSTLELGDSALYLCASSSDRETYEQYFGPGTRLTVT.